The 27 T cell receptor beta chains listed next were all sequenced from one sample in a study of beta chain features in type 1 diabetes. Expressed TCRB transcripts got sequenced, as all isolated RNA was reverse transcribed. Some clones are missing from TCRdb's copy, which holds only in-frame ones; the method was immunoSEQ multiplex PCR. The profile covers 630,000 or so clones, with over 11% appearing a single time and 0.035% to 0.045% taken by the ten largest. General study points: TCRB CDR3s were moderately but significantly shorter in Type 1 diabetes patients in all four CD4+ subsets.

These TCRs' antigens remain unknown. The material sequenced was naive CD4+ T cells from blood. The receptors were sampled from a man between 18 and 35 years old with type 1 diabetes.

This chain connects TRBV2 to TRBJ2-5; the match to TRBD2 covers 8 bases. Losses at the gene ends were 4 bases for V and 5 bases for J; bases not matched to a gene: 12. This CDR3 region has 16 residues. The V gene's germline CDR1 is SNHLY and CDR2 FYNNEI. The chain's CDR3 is CASSGGQRGFWETQYF. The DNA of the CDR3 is TGTGCCAGCAGTGGCGGTCAGCGGGGGTTTTGGGAGACCCAGTACTTC. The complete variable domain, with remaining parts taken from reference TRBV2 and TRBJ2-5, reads EPEVTQTPSHQVTQMGQEVILRCVPISNHLYFYWYRQILGQKVEFLVSFYNNEISEKSEIFDDQFSVERPDGSNFTLKIRSTKLEDSAMYFCASSGGQRGFWETQYFGPGTRLLVL.

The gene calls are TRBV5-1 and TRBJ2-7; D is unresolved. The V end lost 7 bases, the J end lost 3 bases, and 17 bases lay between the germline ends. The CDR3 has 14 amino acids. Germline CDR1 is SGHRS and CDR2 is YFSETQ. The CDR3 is CASARSSTLYEQYF. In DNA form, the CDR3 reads TGCGCCAGCGCTCGGTCCTCTACTCTCTACGAGCAGTACTTC.

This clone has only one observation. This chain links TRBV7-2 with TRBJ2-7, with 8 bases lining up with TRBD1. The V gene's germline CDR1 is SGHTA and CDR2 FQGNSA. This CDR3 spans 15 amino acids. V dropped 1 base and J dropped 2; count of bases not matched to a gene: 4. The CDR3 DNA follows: TGTGCCAGCAGCTTAGAGGGACAGGTAACCTACGAGCAGTACTTC. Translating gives CASSLEGQVTYEQYF.

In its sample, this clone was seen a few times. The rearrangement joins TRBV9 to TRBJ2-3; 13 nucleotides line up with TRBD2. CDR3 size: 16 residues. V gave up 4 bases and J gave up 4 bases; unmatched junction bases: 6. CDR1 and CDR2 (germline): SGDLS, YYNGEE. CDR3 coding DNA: TGTGCCAGCAGCCAAACTAGCGGGGGGGTCGCAGATACGCAGTATTTT. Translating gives CASSQTSGGVADTQYF.

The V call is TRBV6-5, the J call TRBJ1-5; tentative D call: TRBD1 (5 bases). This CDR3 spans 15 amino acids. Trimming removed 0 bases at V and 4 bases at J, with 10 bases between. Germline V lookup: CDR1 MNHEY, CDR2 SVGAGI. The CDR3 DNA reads TGTGCCAGCAGTTACTCGGGGCCGGGGAATCAGCCCCAGCATTTT. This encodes CASSYSGPGNQPQHF.

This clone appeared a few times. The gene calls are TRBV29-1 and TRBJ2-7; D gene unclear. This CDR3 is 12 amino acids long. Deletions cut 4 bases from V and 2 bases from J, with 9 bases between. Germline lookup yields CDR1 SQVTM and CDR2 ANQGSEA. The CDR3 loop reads CSVAARPYEQYF. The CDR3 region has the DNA TGCAGCGTTGCGGCCAGACCCTACGAGCAGTACTTC.

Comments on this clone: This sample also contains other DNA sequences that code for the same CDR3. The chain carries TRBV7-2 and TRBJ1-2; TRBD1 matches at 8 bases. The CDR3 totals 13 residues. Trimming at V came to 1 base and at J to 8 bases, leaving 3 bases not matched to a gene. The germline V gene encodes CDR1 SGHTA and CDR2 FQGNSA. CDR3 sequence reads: CASSLGQGSGYTF. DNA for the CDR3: TGTGCCAGCAGCTTAGGACAGGGGTCCGGCTACACCTTC.

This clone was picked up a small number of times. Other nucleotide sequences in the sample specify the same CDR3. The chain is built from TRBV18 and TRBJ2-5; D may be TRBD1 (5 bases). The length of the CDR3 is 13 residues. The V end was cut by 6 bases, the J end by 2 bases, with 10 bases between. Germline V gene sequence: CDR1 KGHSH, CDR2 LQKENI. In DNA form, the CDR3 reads TGTGCCAGCTCCCCCAGACAGCAAGAGACCCAGTACTTC. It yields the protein CASSPRQQETQYF.

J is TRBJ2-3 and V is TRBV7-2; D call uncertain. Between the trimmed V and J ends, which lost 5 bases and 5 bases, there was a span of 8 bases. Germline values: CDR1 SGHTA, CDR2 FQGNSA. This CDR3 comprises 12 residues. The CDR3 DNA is TGTGCCAGCAGCCCATCGCGAGATACGCAGTATTTT. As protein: CASSPSRDTQYF.

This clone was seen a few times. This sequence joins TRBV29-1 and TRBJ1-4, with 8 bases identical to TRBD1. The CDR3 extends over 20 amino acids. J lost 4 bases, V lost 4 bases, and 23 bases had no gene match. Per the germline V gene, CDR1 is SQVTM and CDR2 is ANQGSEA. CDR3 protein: CSVVLGTRTGSLGINEKLFF. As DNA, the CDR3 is TGCAGCGTTGTTTTGGGAACCCGGACAGGGAGTCTGGGGATTAATGAAAAACTGTTTTTT.

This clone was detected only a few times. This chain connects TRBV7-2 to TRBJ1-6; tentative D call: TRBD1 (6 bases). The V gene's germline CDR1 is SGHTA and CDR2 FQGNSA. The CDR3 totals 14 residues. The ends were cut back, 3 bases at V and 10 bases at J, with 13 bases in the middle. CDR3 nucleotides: TGTGCCAGCAGCTTGGGGGGGCGTCAGTCACCCCTCCACTTT. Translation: CASSLGGRQSPLHF.

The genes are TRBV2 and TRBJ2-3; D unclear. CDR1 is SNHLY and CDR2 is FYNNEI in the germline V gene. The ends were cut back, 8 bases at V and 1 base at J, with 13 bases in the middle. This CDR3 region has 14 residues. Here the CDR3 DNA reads TGTGCCAGCTCCTTCCAGCGAGGCACAGATACGCAGTATTTT. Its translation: CASSFQRGTDTQYF.

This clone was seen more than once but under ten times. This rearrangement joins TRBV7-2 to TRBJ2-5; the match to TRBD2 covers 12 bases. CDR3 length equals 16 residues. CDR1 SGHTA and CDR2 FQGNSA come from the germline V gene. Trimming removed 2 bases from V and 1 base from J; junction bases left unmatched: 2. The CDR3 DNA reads TGTGCCAGCAGCTTAACACTAGCGGGGGGCCAAGAGACCCAGTACTTC. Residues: CASSLTLAGGQETQYF. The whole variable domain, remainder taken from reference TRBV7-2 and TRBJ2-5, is GAGVSQSPSNKVTEKGKDVELRCDPISGHTALYWYRQSLGQGLEFLIYFQGNSAPDKSGLPSDRFSAERTGGSVSTLTIQRTQQEDSAVYLCASSLTLAGGQETQYFGPGTRLLVL.

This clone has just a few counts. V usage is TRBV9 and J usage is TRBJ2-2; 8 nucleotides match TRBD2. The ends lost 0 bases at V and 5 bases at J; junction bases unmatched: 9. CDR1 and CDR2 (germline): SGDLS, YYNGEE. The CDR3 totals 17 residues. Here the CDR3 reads CASSVGAGTRETGELFF. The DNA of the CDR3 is TGTGCCAGCAGCGTAGGGGCCGGGACTAGGGAGACCGGGGAGCTGTTTTTT.

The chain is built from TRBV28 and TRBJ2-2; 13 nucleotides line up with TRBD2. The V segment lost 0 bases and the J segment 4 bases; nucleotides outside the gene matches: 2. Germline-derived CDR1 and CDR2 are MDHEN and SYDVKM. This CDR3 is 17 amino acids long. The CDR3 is CASSLWGLAGTTGELFF. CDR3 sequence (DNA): TGTGCCAGCAGTTTATGGGGACTAGCGGGAACCACCGGGGAGCTGTTTTTT.

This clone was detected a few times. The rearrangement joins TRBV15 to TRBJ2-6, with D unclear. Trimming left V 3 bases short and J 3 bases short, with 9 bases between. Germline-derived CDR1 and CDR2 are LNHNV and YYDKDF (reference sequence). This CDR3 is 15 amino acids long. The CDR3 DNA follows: TGTGCCACCAGCAGGGGTTACAATGGGGCCAACGTCCTGACTTTC. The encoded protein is CATSRGYNGANVLTF.

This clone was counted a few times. In DNA, the CDR3 is TGTGCCAGCAGCCAAGACTCCGGGACAGGGGTCGGGGAGCTGTTTTTT. Protein: CASSQDSGTGVGELFF. The V call is TRBV4-2, the J call TRBJ2-2, with 10 bases lining up with TRBD1. The CDR3 consists of 16 residues. Germline lookup yields CDR1 LGHNA and CDR2 YNFKEQ. The V and J ends lost 0 bases and 7 bases, in that order; junction bases with no gene match: 5.

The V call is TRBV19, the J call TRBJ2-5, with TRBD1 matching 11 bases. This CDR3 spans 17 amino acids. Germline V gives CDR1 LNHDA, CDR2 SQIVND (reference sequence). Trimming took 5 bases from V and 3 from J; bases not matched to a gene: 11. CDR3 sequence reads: CASSPPAGQGAEETQYF. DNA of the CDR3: TGTGCCAGTAGTCCTCCCGCTGGACAGGGGGCAGAAGAGACCCAGTACTTC.

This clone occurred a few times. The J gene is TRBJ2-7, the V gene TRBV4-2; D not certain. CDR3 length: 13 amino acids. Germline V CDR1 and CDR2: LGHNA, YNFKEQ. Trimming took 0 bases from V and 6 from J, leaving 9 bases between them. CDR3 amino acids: CASSQDVKGEQYF. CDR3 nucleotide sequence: TGTGCCAGCAGCCAAGATGTTAAGGGCGAGCAGTACTTC.

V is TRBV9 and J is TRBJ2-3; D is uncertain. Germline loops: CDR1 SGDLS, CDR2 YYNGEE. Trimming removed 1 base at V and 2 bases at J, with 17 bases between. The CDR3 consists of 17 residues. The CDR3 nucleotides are TGTGCCAGCAGCGTATCCCTAAGCAGGCGGCCCACAGATACGCAGTATTTT. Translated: CASSVSLSRRPTDTQYF.

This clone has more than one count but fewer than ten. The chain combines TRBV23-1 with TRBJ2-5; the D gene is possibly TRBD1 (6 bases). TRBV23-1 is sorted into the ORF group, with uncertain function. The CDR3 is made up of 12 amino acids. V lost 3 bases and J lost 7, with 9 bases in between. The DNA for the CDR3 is TGCGCCAGCAGTCAGACCAGGGGGACCCAGTACTTC. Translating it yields CASSQTRGTQYF.

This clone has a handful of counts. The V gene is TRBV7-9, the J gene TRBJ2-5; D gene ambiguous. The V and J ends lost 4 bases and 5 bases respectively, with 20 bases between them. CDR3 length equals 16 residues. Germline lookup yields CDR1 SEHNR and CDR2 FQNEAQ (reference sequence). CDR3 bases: TGTGCCAGCAGCTCTTCACACGGGTCGGAGTCGGAGACCCAGTACTTC. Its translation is CASSSSHGSESETQYF. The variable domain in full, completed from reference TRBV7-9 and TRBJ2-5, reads DTGVSQNPRHKITKRGQNVTFRCDPISEHNRLYWYRQTLGQGPEFLTYFQNEAQLEKSRLLSDRFSAERPKGSFSTLEIQRTEQGDSAMYLCASSSSHGSESETQYFGPGTRLLVL.

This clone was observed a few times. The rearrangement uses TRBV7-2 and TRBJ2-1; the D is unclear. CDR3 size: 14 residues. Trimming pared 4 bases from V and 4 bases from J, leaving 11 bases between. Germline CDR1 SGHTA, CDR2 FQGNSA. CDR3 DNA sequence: TGTGCCAGCAGCTCCCTGTTCGGATACAATGAGCAGTTCTTC. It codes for CASSSLFGYNEQFF.

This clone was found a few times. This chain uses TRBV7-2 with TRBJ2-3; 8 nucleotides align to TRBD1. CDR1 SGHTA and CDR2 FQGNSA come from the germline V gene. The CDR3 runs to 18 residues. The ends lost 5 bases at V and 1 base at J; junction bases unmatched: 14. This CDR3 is CASSQNPAGTGGTDTQYF. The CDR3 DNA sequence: TGTGCCAGCAGCCAAAACCCGGCCGGGACAGGAGGCACAGATACGCAGTATTTT.

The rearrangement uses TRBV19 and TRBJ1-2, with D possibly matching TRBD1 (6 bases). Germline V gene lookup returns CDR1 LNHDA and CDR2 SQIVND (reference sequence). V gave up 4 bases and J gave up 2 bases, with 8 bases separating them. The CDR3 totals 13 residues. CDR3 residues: CASSRDTNYGYTF. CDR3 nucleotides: TGTGCCAGTAGTAGGGACACCAACTATGGCTACACCTTC.

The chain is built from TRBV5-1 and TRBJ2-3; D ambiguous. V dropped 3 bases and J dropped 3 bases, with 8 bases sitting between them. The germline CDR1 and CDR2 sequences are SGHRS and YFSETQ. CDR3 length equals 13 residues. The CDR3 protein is CASSSQETDTQYF. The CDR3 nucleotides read TGCGCCAGCAGCTCTCAAGAGACAGATACGCAGTATTTT.

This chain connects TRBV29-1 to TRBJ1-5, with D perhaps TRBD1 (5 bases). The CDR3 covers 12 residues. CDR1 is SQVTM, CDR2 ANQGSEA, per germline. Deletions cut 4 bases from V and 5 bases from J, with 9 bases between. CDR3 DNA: TGCAGCGTTGGGGGACCAGATCAGCCCCAGCATTTT. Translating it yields CSVGGPDQPQHF.